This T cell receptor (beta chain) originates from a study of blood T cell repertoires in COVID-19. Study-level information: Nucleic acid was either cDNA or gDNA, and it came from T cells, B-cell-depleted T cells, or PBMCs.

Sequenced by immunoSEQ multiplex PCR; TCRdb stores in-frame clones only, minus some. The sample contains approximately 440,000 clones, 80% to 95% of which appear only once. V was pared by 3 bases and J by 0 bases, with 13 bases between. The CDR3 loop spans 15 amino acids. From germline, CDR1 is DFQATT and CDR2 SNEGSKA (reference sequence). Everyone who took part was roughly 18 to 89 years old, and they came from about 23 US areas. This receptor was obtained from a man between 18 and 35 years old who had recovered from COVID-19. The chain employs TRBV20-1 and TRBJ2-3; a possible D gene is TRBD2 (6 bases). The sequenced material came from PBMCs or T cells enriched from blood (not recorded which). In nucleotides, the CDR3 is TGCAGTGCTAGTGGGCGGGGACGGAGCACAGATACGCAGTATTTT. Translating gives CSASGRGRSTDTQYF.